One T cell receptor (beta chain) is described in this entry. Its target is not known. Measured with immunoSEQ multiplex PCR; TCRdb has only the in-frame clones, and not every one. The table has roughly 170,000 clones, about 86% seen once. These data come from a study of T cell responses to AZD1222 COVID-19 vaccine. Study-wide findings and caveats: There were vaccine-associated CD4 TCRs across spike, dominant at 160-218 and 743-854.

The receptor was isolated from an adult in good health. The sample consisted of peripheral blood, taken on day 0 of AZD1222 vaccination.

CDR3 DNA sequence: TGTGCCAGCAGCAACAGACAGGGGGGAAACACTGAAGCTTTCTTT. Translation: CASSNRQGGNTEAFF. The chain employs TRBV3-1 (or the pseudogene TRBV3-2) and TRBJ1-1; 9 bases are shared with TRBD1. Germline CDR1 LGHDT, CDR2 YNNKEL (reference sequence). The CDR3 contains 15 residues. With V trimmed by 5 bases and J by 2 bases, 6 bases remained unmatched.